Below are 21 T cell receptor beta chains sequenced from a single sample in a study of tumour-infiltrating T cells in Burkitt lymphoma. This table comes from immunoSEQ multiplex PCR, and its TCRdb copy is limited to in-frame clones, with some not included. The data show around 1,200 clones, 9.5% to 15% seen once. Sequencing was done on a sample of tumor tissue. These receptors all stem from a human donor with Burkitt lymphoma.

This clone was counted between two and nine times. V usage is TRBV9 and J usage is TRBJ2-1; 7 bases are a match to TRBD2. Looked up from germline, CDR1 is SGDLS and CDR2 is YYNGEE. Trimming cost V 3 bases and J 8 bases; bases outside gene matches: 8. The CDR3 covers 14 residues. CDR3 residues: CASSGRTSNYEQFF. Here the CDR3 DNA reads TGTGCCAGCAGCGGTCGGACTAGTAATTATGAGCAGTTCTTC.

V gene TRBV5-5 combines with J gene TRBJ1-1; D might be TRBD1 (5 bases). The CDR3 runs 15 residues. Germline lookup yields CDR1 SGHKS and CDR2 YYEKEE (reference sequence). Trimming removed 2 bases from V and 7 bases from J, with 18 bases in between. Here the CDR3 reads CASSLVPGYSIEAFF. The CDR3 DNA is TGTGCCAGCAGCTTAGTGCCAGGGTATAGCATTGAAGCTTTCTTT.

The chain joins TRBV7-9 to TRBJ1-5; a possible D gene is TRBD1 (6 bases). CDR1 and CDR2 from the germline V gene are SEHNR and FQNEAQ (reference sequence). This CDR3 region has 12 residues. The V end was cut by 8 bases, the J end by 4 bases, with 9 bases between. CDR3 DNA sequence: TGTGCCAGCGGGACACCGAATCAGCCCCAGCATTTT. It is translated as CASGTPNQPQHF.

In its sample, this clone ranks as large. The V gene is TRBV11-2, the J gene TRBJ2-1, with 14 bases aligning to TRBD2. CDR3 size: 16 residues. From germline, CDR1 is SGHAT and CDR2 FQNNGV. The V gene end was trimmed by 4 bases and the J gene end by 6 bases; junction bases not matched to a gene: 5. The CDR3 loop reads CASSWRLAGGTNEQFF. The CDR3 coding sequence is TGTGCCAGCAGCTGGCGACTAGCGGGAGGGACCAATGAGCAGTTCTTC.

The chain employs TRBV2 and TRBJ1-4, with 9 bases lining up with TRBD1. Germline V gives CDR1 SNHLY, CDR2 FYNNEI. V shed 6 bases and J 8 bases; nucleotides not matched to a gene: 10. The CDR3 contains 15 residues. The CDR3 DNA reads TGTGCCAGCAGGCGGACCGGGACAGGGAGGGAAAAACTGTTTTTT. It yields the protein CASRRTGTGREKLFF.

This clone was detected only a few times. J is TRBJ1-2 and V is TRBV6-4, with a tentative D call TRBD1 (5 bases). The CDR3 runs 14 residues. Germline CDR1 reads MRHNA; CDR2 reads SNTAGT. V dropped 5 bases and J dropped 8 bases, with 18 bases sitting between them. CDR3 nucleotides: TGTGCCAGCAGTACAGGACAAGGTCCGGGGGGCTACACCTTC. It codes for CASSTGQGPGGYTF.

This clone was counted between two and nine times. This sample also contains other DNA sequences that code for the same CDR3. The chain has TRBV29-1 and TRBJ2-7, with D perhaps matching TRBD2 (6 bases). From germline, CDR1 is SQVTM and CDR2 ANQGSEA. The length of the CDR3 is 13 residues. V lost 7 bases and J lost 1, with 14 bases in between. CDR3 in amino acids: CSAIVGGSYEQYF. Here the CDR3 DNA reads TGCAGCGCCATTGTGGGGGGATCCTACGAGCAGTACTTC.

The chain carries TRBV6-1 and TRBJ2-1; possibly TRBD1 for D (6 bases). Trimming took off 0 bases at V and 1 base at J, with 10 bases between the two ends. The CDR3 runs 16 residues. The V gene's germline CDR1 is MNHNS and CDR2 SASEGT. The CDR3: CASSEAGTWSYNEQFF. In nucleotides, the CDR3 is TGTGCCAGCAGTGAAGCCGGGACATGGTCCTACAATGAGCAGTTCTTC.

This clone was found a few times. The CDR3 spells CASMRGPRYEAFF. In nucleotides, the CDR3 is TGCGCCAGCATGCGGGGACCCCGTTATGAAGCTTTCTTT. V and J are TRBV5-1 and TRBJ1-1, with a possible D match to TRBD1 (5 bases). V was pared by 6 bases and J by 7 bases, with 16 bases between. From germline, CDR1 is SGHRS and CDR2 YFSETQ. The CDR3 covers 13 residues.

V usage is TRBV4-3 and J usage is TRBJ2-5; TRBD1 agrees at 7 bases. Looked up from germline, CDR1 is LGHNA and CDR2 is YSLEER. CDR3 length: 13 amino acids. The ends lost 0 bases at V and 10 bases at J; junction bases unmatched: 5. The CDR3 loop reads CASSQDQGVVQYF. CDR3 in DNA: TGCGCCAGCAGCCAAGATCAGGGGGTGGTCCAGTACTTC.

The genes are TRBV20-1 and TRBJ2-7, with unresolved D. The germline V gene has CDR1 DFQATT and CDR2 SNEGSKA (reference sequence). Trimming left V 5 bases short and J 1 base short, with 6 bases between. CDR3 length equals 11 residues. For the CDR3, the DNA is TGCAGTGCTGCAGATTCCTACGAGCAGTACGTC. Protein sequence: CSAADSYEQYV.

The V gene is TRBV4-1, the J gene TRBJ1-1; D is unclear. The CDR3 has 12 amino acids. V dropped 2 bases and J dropped 2 bases, with 3 bases sitting between them. Germline CDR1 MGHRA, CDR2 YSYEKL. The CDR3 nucleotides read TGCGCCAGCAGCCAATCCAACACTGAAGCTTTCTTT. Protein: CASSQSNTEAFF.

This sequence joins TRBV6-5 and TRBJ2-2, with a weak D call TRBD1 (7 bases). The V end lost 2 bases, the J end lost 6 bases, and 10 bases lay between the germline ends. From germline, CDR1 is MNHEY and CDR2 SVGAGI. This CDR3 has 14 residues. CDR3 sequence: CASSYGRGAGELFF. In nucleotides, the CDR3 is TGTGCCAGCAGTTACGGCAGGGGGGCCGGGGAGCTGTTTTTT.

This clone was seen only a few times. V usage is TRBV10-2 and J usage is TRBJ2-4; D may match TRBD1 or TRBD2 (5 bases each). The ends were cut back, 5 bases at V and 0 bases at J, with 14 bases in the middle. The germline V gene encodes CDR1 WSHSY and CDR2 SAAADI. This CDR3 comprises 16 residues. CDR3 sequence (DNA): TGCGCCAGCAGTTCGGGACGAGAATTAGCCAAAAACATTCAGTACTTC. It codes for CASSSGRELAKNIQYF.

The gene calls are TRBV9 and TRBJ1-2; possibly TRBD1 for D (5 bases). CDR1 SGDLS and CDR2 YYNGEE come from the germline V gene. This CDR3 has 14 residues. Trimming shortened V by 6 bases and J by 2 bases, and 14 bases separated the two germline ends. CDR3 protein: CASNPIGANYGYTF. DNA for the CDR3: TGTGCCAGCAACCCAATAGGGGCCAACTATGGCTACACCTTC.

This clone was observed a handful of times. The chain links TRBV9 to TRBJ2-6; 7 nucleotides agree with TRBD2. The germline V gene has CDR1 SGDLS and CDR2 YYNGEE. V lost 2 bases and J lost 1; bases outside the gene matches: 6. The CDR3 consists of 17 residues. CDR3 in amino acids: CASSVGSGWSGANVLTF. In DNA, the CDR3 is TGTGCCAGCAGCGTTGGTAGCGGGTGGTCTGGGGCCAACGTCCTGACTTTC.

This clone was recorded a few times. The rearrangement joins TRBV4-1 to TRBJ1-1, with TRBD1 as a possible D gene (5 bases). V was pared by 4 bases and J by 4 bases, with 13 bases between. Germline assignment: CDR1 MGHRA and CDR2 YSYEKL. There are 14 residues in the CDR3. CDR3 DNA: TGCGCCAGCAGCCTTCTCTCGGGGGGCACTGAAGCTTTCTTT. Its protein is CASSLLSGGTEAFF.

This clone was observed a handful of times. The chain uses TRBV4-2 and TRBJ2-7; maybe TRBD1 (6 bases). Looked up from germline, CDR1 is LGHNA and CDR2 is YNFKEQ. Trimming removed 0 bases at V and 3 bases at J, with 9 bases between. The CDR3 sequence is 14 residues long. DNA for the CDR3: TGTGCCAGCAGCCAAGACCGGGACAACTACGAGCAGTACTTC. This translates into CASSQDRDNYEQYF.

The chain couples TRBV27 to TRBJ1-2, with 9 bases lining up with TRBD1. The CDR3 runs to 15 residues. V dropped 5 bases and J dropped 4; count of bases not matched to a gene: 8. Germline assignment: CDR1 MNHEY and CDR2 SMNVEV (reference sequence). For the CDR3, the DNA is TGTGCCAGCAGTATAACACAGGGGGCCGGCTATGGCTACACCTTC. Amino acids: CASSITQGAGYGYTF.

The CDR3 DNA reads TGTGCCAGCAGCTTCTCGTCAGGGGATGAAAAACTGTTTTTT. Translated, it gives CASSFSSGDEKLFF. The V gene is TRBV11-3, the J gene TRBJ1-4, with D possibly matching TRBD1 (6 bases). Germline V gene lookup returns CDR1 SGHNT and CDR2 YENEEA. The CDR3 is 14 amino acids. Trimming pared 3 bases from V and 6 bases from J, leaving 11 bases between. The full variable domain, completed using reference TRBV11-3 and TRBJ1-4, is EAGVVQSPRYKIIEKKQPVAFWCNPISGHNTLYWYLQNLGQGPELLIRYENEEAVDDSQLPKDRFSAERLKGVDSTLKIQPAELGDSAVYLCASSFSSGDEKLFFGSGTQLSVL.

This clone is classed as large. This chain connects TRBV2 to TRBJ2-3; D is ambiguous. V was cut by 3 bases and J by 3 bases, with 7 bases left in between. This CDR3 is 13 amino acids long. Germline CDR1 SNHLY, CDR2 FYNNEI. As DNA, the CDR3 is TGTGCCAGCAGTGACCCAGGTACAGATACGCAGTATTTT. Translating gives CASSDPGTDTQYF.